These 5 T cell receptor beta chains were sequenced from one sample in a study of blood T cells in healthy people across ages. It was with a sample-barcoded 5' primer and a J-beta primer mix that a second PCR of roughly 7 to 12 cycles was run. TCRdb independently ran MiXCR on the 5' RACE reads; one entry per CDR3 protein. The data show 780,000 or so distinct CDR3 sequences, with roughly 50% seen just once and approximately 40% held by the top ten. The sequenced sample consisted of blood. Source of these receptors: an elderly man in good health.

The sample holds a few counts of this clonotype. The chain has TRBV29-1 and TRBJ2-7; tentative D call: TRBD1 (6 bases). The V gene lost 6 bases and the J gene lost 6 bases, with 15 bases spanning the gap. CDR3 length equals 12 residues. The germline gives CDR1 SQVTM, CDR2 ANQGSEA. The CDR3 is CSVTTGHSEQYF. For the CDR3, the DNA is TGCAGCGTCACGACAGGTCATTCCGAGCAGTACTTC.

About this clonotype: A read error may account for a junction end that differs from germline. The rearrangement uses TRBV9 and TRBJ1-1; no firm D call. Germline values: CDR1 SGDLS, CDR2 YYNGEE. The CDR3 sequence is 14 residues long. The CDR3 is CAGSPFGLNTGAFF. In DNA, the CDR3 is TGTGCCGGCAGCCCCTTTGGGTTGAACACTGGAGCTTTCTTT.

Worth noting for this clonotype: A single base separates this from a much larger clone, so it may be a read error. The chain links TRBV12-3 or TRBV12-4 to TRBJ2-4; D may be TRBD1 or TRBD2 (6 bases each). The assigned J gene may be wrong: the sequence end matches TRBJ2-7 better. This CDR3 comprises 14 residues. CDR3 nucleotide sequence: TGTGCCAGCAGTGTGGGGGGCTGGGCCTACGAGCAGTACTTC. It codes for CASSVGGWAYEQYF.

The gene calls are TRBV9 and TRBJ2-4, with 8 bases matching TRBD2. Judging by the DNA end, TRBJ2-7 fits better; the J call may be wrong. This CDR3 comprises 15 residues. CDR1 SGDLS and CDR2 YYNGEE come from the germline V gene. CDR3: CASSPQRERGYEQYF. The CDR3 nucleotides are TGTGCCAGCAGCCCCCAGCGGGAGCGGGGATACGAGCAGTACTTC.

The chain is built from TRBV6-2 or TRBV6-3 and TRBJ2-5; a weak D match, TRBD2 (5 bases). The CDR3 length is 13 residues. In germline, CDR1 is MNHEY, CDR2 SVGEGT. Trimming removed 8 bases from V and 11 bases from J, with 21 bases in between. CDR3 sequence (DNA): TGTGCCAGCTTGAGGGAGTCACACAATGAGCAGTACTTC. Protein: CASLRESHNEQYF.